The 20 T cell receptor beta chains in this list originate from one sample, sequenced in a study of shared clonotypes between healthy human individuals. Data came from immunoSEQ multiplex PCR; TCRdb stores just in-frame clones and leaves some out. Of 1,500,000 or so clones in the sample, over 95% were seen once. Sequencing was performed on naive CD4+ T cells sorted from blood. The subset was: CD45RA+ positively selected. The receptors were sampled from a man aged 25 to 40 in good health.

In this sample, this clone turned up once. The J gene is TRBJ2-7, the V gene TRBV4-1; 8 bases match TRBD2. The CDR3 contains 16 residues. V dropped 0 bases and J dropped 5; count of bases not matched to a gene: 9. Germline CDR1 reads MGHRA; CDR2 reads YSYEKL. The CDR3 loop reads CASSQDPGRAHHEQYF. The CDR3 DNA follows: TGCGCCAGCAGCCAAGATCCCGGGAGGGCCCACCACGAGCAGTACTTC.

The chain employs TRBV11-2 and TRBJ2-7, with 7 positions matching TRBD1. The CDR3 is 14 amino acids. Germline lookup yields CDR1 SGHAT and CDR2 FQNNGV. Trimming removed 3 bases from V and 2 bases from J; junction bases left unmatched: 4. The DNA for the CDR3 is TGTGCCAGCAGCTTGACAGGGATCCCCTACGAGCAGTACTTC. Encoded protein: CASSLTGIPYEQYF.

The genes are TRBV7-2 and TRBJ2-1; 7 bases agree with TRBD2. The CDR3 sequence is 15 residues long. J gave up 8 bases and V 5 bases, and 12 bases lay outside the gene matches. The V gene's germline CDR1 is SGHTA and CDR2 FQGNSA. This CDR3 is CASSPHPGGRDEQFF. CDR3 nucleotides: TGTGCCAGCAGCCCCCATCCGGGAGGTAGGGATGAGCAGTTCTTC.

To note about this clone: The same CDR3 is also encoded by other DNA sequences in this sample. The chain has TRBV7-2 and TRBJ2-3; no definite D call. V lost 0 bases, J lost 0 bases, and 4 bases lay in between. The CDR3 has 14 amino acids. Germline V gene data show CDR1 as SGHTA and CDR2 as FQGNSA. CDR3 in amino acids: CASSLALSTDTQYF. CDR3 nucleotides: TGTGCCAGCAGCTTAGCTCTCAGCACAGATACGCAGTATTTT.

The V and J genes are TRBV2 and TRBJ1-5; no clear D gene. Deletions cut 4 bases from V and 0 bases from J, with 7 bases between. The CDR3 has 14 amino acids. Germline CDR1 reads SNHLY; CDR2 reads FYNNEI. CDR3 nucleotides: TGTGCCAGCAGTGTGGACCCTAGCAATCAGCCCCAGCATTTT. It specifies CASSVDPSNQPQHF.

This chain uses TRBV27 with TRBJ1-2; possibly TRBD1 for D (6 bases). V lost 5 bases to trimming and J lost 3 bases, with 16 bases between them. Germline V gene data show CDR1 as MNHEY and CDR2 as SMNVEV (reference sequence). The CDR3 loop spans 15 amino acids. CDR3 DNA: TGTGCCAGCAGTCCCTATTTTGGACAGCACTATGGCTACACCTTC. The encoded protein is CASSPYFGQHYGYTF.

The rearrangement links TRBV14 to TRBJ2-7, with TRBD1 as a possible D gene (6 bases). Per germline, CDR1 SGHDN and CDR2 FVKESK. The CDR3 loop spans 12 amino acids. V lost 5 bases, J lost 3 bases, and 8 bases lay in between. CDR3 amino acids: CASSAQGYEQYF. In DNA form, the CDR3 reads TGTGCCAGCAGCGCACAGGGCTACGAGCAGTACTTC.

The J gene is TRBJ2-5, the V gene TRBV11-2; no reliable D call. The CDR3 extends over 13 amino acids. Germline loops: CDR1 SGHAT, CDR2 FQNNGV. With 1 base removed from V and 3 bases from J, the gap between germline ends came to 6 bases. CDR3: CASSLGGKETQYF. The CDR3 DNA reads TGTGCCAGCAGCTTAGGAGGTAAAGAGACCCAGTACTTC.

The chain is built from TRBV15 and TRBJ1-1, with D possibly being TRBD1 (5 bases). The germline V gene encodes CDR1 LNHNV and CDR2 YYDKDF (reference sequence). This CDR3 has 14 residues. Trimming removed 0 bases at V and 7 bases at J, with 12 bases between. CDR3 residues: CATSRDLQGVEAFF. The CDR3 DNA sequence: TGTGCCACCAGCAGAGATCTTCAGGGTGTTGAAGCTTTCTTT.

The rearrangement joins TRBV5-1 to TRBJ2-5; D remains ambiguous. Germline V gives CDR1 SGHRS, CDR2 YFSETQ. Trimming took 4 bases from V and 1 from J, leaving 11 bases between them. The CDR3 is made up of 14 amino acids. In DNA form, the CDR3 reads TGCGCCAGCAGCATTGGGTCTGTCCAAGAGACCCAGTACTTC. The encoded protein is CASSIGSVQETQYF.

The rearrangement joins TRBV19 to TRBJ1-2, with unresolved D. CDR1 is LNHDA, CDR2 SQIVND, per germline (reference sequence). The CDR3 spans 12 residues. V gave up 6 bases and J gave up 5 bases, with 10 bases separating them. The CDR3 coding sequence is TGTGCCAGTAGAACAAACCAATATGGCTACACCTTC. Translated: CASRTNQYGYTF.

The rearrangement joins TRBV6-5 to TRBJ2-3; TRBD2 might be the D (5 bases). The CDR3 covers 15 residues. V lost 6 bases to trimming and J lost 3 bases, with 16 bases between them. Germline CDR1 is MNHEY and CDR2 is SVGAGI. This chain's CDR3 is CASRRWIGKTDTQYF. The DNA of the CDR3 is TGTGCCAGCAGGAGGTGGATCGGGAAAACAGATACGCAGTATTTT.

The V gene is TRBV18, the J gene TRBJ2-5; 8 bases line up with TRBD1. With 2 bases clipped from V and 5 bases from J, the junction kept 7 bases outside the gene matches. In germline, CDR1 is KGHSH, CDR2 LQKENI. The CDR3 is 15 residues long. CDR3: CASSPAGGFLETQYF. The CDR3 region has the DNA TGTGCCAGCTCACCAGCAGGGGGCTTCTTGGAGACCCAGTACTTC.

This chain uses TRBV4-2 with TRBJ2-1, with 10 positions matching TRBD2. Looked up from germline, CDR1 is LGHNA and CDR2 is YNFKEQ. This CDR3 has 19 residues. With 2 bases clipped from V and 6 bases from J, the junction kept 16 bases outside the gene matches. CDR3 DNA: TGTGCCAGCAGCCAACATCCTAGCGGGAGTAACCTAGAGGGCAATGAGCAGTTCTTC. Translated: CASSQHPSGSNLEGNEQFF.

This chain connects TRBV2 to TRBJ2-7; possibly TRBD1 for D (5 bases). CDR3 length equals 12 residues. Germline V gene data show CDR1 as SNHLY and CDR2 as FYNNEI. Trimming cost V 2 bases and J 5 bases, with 7 bases left between them. CDR3 nucleotides: TGTGCCAGCAGTGAAAGGGGCAACGAGCAGTACTTC. Residues: CASSERGNEQYF.

This chain links TRBV25-1 with TRBJ2-1; perhaps TRBD1 as D (6 bases). This CDR3 contains 16 residues. V dropped 6 bases and J dropped 0 bases, with 15 bases sitting between them. The germline V gene has CDR1 MGHDK and CDR2 SYGVNS. CDR3 protein: CASSRSRGSSYNEQFF. The CDR3 nucleotides read TGTGCCAGCAGCCGCTCAAGGGGGAGCTCCTACAATGAGCAGTTCTTC.

The V gene is TRBV9, the J gene TRBJ2-3, with TRBD2 as a possible D gene (6 bases). This CDR3 region has 16 residues. The V end was cut by 1 base, the J end by 2 bases, with 14 bases between. Germline CDR1 SGDLS, CDR2 YYNGEE. The DNA of the CDR3 is TGTGCCAGCAGCGTATCCCTAGCGAGCTACACAGATACGCAGTATTTT. This codes for CASSVSLASYTDTQYF.

The chain employs TRBV15 and TRBJ2-7, with 14 bases aligning to TRBD2. Germline V gives CDR1 LNHNV, CDR2 YYDKDF (reference sequence). Trimming at V came to 5 bases and at J to 0 bases, leaving 3 bases not matched to a gene. The CDR3 consists of 16 residues. The CDR3 DNA follows: TGTGCCACCAGCCCTGGACTAGCGGGAGGCTCCTACGAGCAGTACTTC. This sequence encodes CATSPGLAGGSYEQYF.

The chain joins TRBV2 to TRBJ1-4; tentative D call: TRBD1 (5 bases). Trimming removed 7 bases at V and 3 bases at J, with 9 bases between. Germline lookup yields CDR1 SNHLY and CDR2 FYNNEI. The CDR3 covers 13 residues. The DNA of the CDR3 is TGTGCCAGCATGGGGGGGGCTAATGAAAAACTGTTTTTT. Encoded protein: CASMGGANEKLFF. Combining the CDR3 with reference TRBV2 and TRBJ1-4 gives the whole variable domain EPEVTQTPSHQVTQMGQEVILRCVPISNHLYFYWYRQILGQKVEFLVSFYNNEISEKSEIFDDQFSVERPDGSNFTLKIRSTKLEDSAMYFCASMGGANEKLFFGSGTQLSVL.

J is TRBJ1-3 and V is TRBV27; D possibly corresponds to TRBD1 (5 bases). The CDR3 runs 15 residues. V was cut by 2 bases and J by 4 bases, with 12 bases left in between. CDR1 is MNHEY, CDR2 SMNVEV, per germline (reference sequence). CDR3 in amino acids: CASSLEGRAGNTIYF. As DNA, the CDR3 is TGTGCCAGCAGTTTAGAGGGGAGGGCAGGAAACACCATATATTTT.